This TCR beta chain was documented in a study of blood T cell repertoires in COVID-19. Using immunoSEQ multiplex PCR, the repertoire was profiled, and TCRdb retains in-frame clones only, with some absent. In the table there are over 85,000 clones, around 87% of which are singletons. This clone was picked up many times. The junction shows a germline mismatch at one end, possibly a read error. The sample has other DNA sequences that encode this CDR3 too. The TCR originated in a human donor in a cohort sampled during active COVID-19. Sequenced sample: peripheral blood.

The CDR3 is CASSPGATNEKLFF. The CDR3 nucleotides are TGTGCCAGCTCACCGGGCGCAACGAATGAAAAACTGTTTTTT. The chain employs TRBV18 and TRBJ1-4, with D hard to call. Per the germline V gene, CDR1 is KGHSH and CDR2 is LQKENI. The CDR3 has 14 residues.